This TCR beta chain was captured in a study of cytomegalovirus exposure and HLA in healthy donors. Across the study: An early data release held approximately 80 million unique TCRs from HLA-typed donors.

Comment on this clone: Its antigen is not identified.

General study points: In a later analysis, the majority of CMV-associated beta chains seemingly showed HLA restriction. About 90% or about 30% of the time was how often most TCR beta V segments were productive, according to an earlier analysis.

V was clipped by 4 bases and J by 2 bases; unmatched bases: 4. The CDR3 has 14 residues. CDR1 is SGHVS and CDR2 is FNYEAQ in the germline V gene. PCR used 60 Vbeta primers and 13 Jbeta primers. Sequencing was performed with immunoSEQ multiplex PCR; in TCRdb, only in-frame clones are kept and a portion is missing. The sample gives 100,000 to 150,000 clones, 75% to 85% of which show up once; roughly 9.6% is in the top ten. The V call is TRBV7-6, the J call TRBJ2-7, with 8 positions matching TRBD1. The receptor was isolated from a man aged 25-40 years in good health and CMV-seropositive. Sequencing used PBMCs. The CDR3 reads CASSSGTGPYEQYF. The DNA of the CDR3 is TGTGCCAGCAGCTCCGGGACAGGCCCCTACGAGCAGTACTTC.